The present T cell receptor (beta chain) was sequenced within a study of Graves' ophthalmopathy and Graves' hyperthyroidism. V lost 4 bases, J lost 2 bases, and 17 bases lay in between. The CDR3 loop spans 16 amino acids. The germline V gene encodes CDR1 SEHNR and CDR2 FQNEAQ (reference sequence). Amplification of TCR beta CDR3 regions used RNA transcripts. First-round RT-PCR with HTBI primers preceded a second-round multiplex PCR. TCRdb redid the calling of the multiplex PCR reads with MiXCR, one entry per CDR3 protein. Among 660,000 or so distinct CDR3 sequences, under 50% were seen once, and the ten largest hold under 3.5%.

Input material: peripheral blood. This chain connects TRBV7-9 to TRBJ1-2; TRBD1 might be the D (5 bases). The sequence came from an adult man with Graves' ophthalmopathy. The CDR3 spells CASSSRQTEENYGYTF. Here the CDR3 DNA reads TGTGCCAGCAGCTCCAGACAGACGGAAGAGAACTATGGCTACACCTTC.